The rows below give T cell receptor beta chains drawn from one sample of a study of control samples from healthy donors and cancer patients. Sequencing used immunoSEQ multiplex PCR; TCRdb keeps in-frame clones, though not all of them. The sample holds more than 20,000 clones, roughly 88% seen once. The sequencing sample was made of PBMCs. Receptors originate from a man in his fifties or sixties with lung cancer. CDR3s include the opening cysteine and the closing phenylalanine or tryptophan. D genes are given only for firm matches. Only part of the rows carry a size: once, few, many, or a class if the clone is expanded.

J: TRBJ1-2; V: TRBV30; size: NA; D: TRBD1; CDR3: CAQSRDSYGYTF; DNA: TGTGCCCAGAGCCGGGACAGCTATGGCTACACCTTC
J: TRBJ1-6; V: TRBV5-1; size: once; D: NA; CDR3: CASSLAGAKGGASNSPLHF; DNA: TGCGCCAGCAGCTTGGCCGGGGCAAAGGGGGGGGCGAGTAATTCACCCCTCCACTTT
J: TRBJ1-1; V: TRBV18; size: few; D: NA; CDR3: CASSPLVDTEAFF; DNA: TGTGCCAGCTCACCTTTGGTAGACACTGAAGCTTTCTTT
J: TRBJ1-6; V: TRBV20-1; size: NA; D: NA; CDR3: CSASAGANSPLHF; DNA: TGCAGTGCTAGTGCCGGGGCCAATTCACCCCTCCACTTT
J: TRBJ2-7; V: TRBV14; size: NA; D: TRBD1; CDR3: CASSHPGQGPEQYF; DNA: TGTGCCAGCAGCCACCCGGGACAGGGGCCCGAGCAGTACTTC
J: TRBJ2-1; V: TRBV5-8; size: NA; D: TRBD1; CDR3: CASSFGTGGNEQFF; DNA: TGTGCCAGCAGCTTTGGGACAGGGGGCAATGAGCAGTTCTTC
J: TRBJ2-1; V: TRBV5-1; size: NA; D: TRBD1; CDR3: CASSLGIGQGTYNEQFF; DNA: TGCGCCAGCAGCTTGGGAATCGGACAGGGGACCTACAATGAGCAGTTCTTC
J: TRBJ1-2; V: TRBV5-1; size: few; D: NA; CDR3: CASSLAIGQRNYGYTF; DNA: TGCGCCAGCAGCTTGGCGATCGGTCAGCGTAACTATGGCTACACCTTC
J: TRBJ1-3; V: TRBV9; size: NA; D: NA; CDR3: CASSPEGSTGNTIYF; DNA: TGTGCCAGCAGCCCGGAGGGTAGCACTGGAAACACCATATATTTT
J: TRBJ1-5; V: TRBV5-1; size: NA; D: NA; CDR3: CASSPISNQPQHF; DNA: TGCGCCAGCAGCCCCATTAGCAATCAGCCCCAGCATTTT
J: TRBJ2-1; V: TRBV15; size: NA; D: NA; CDR3: CATSRDGLSNEQFF; DNA: TGTGCCACCAGCAGAGATGGACTGAGCAATGAGCAGTTCTTC
J: TRBJ2-1; V: TRBV11-2; size: NA; D: TRBD2; CDR3: CASSSFGGGSPSYNEQFF; DNA: TGTGCCAGCAGCTCCTTTGGGGGGGGGTCTCCCTCCTACAATGAGCAGTTCTTC
J: TRBJ2-3; V: TRBV10-3; size: NA; D: TRBD2; CDR3: CAISESGTSGGPSTDTQYF; DNA: TGTGCCATCAGTGAGTCGGGAACTAGCGGGGGCCCAAGCACAGATACGCAGTATTTT
J: TRBJ1-1; V: TRBV5-1; size: NA; D: TRBD1; CDR3: CASVDTGANTEAFF; DNA: TGCGCCAGCGTGGATACAGGGGCGAACACTGAAGCTTTCTTT
J: TRBJ1-5; V: TRBV27; size: NA; D: NA; CDR3: CASSVHSNQPQHF; DNA: TGTGCCAGCAGTGTCCATAGCAATCAGCCCCAGCATTTT
J: TRBJ1-3; V: TRBV18; size: NA; D: NA; CDR3: CASSTQSSGNTIYF; DNA: TGTGCCAGCTCAACTCAGTCATCTGGAAACACCATATATTTT
J: TRBJ1-1; V: TRBV18; size: once; D: NA; CDR3: CASSPVADPHSTEAFF; DNA: TGTGCCAGCTCACCGGTGGCAGACCCACATAGTACTGAAGCTTTCTTT
J: TRBJ2-4; V: TRBV11-3; size: NA; D: NA; CDR3: CASSLVNQGSKNIQYF; DNA: TGTGCCAGCAGCTTAGTTAATCAGGGGTCAAAAAACATTCAGTACTTC
J: TRBJ2-1; V: TRBV11-2; size: NA; D: TRBD2; CDR3: CASIGLAGARPYNEQFF; DNA: TGTGCCAGCATCGGGCTAGCGGGGGCACGACCCTACAATGAGCAGTTCTTC
J: TRBJ2-4; V: TRBV5-1; size: NA; D: NA; CDR3: CASSPEVSGIQYF; DNA: TGCGCCAGCAGCCCTGAAGTCTCTGGCATTCAGTACTTC